This T cell receptor beta chain emerged from a study of cytomegalovirus exposure and HLA in healthy donors. Points from the study as a whole: Presence/absence analyses treated sequencing depth as roughly uniform across donors. A later analysis reportedly identified an Asian-associated ancestry cluster as carrying fewer N-insertions than the roughly 670-donor mean. Most TCR sequences showed up rarely, but some public TCRs showed up in many donors.

Primers: 60 Vbeta forward and 13 Jbeta reverse. Sequencing used immunoSEQ multiplex PCR; TCRdb keeps in-frame clones, though not all of them. Here the sample spans some 210,000 clones, approximately 87% being singletons. CDR3 length: 15 residues. Germline lookup yields CDR1 MNHEY and CDR2 SMNVEV (reference sequence). Trimming at V came to 2 bases and at J to 4 bases, leaving 5 bases not matched to a gene. Worth noting for this clone: Its cognate antigen is unknown.

The TCR originated in a man younger than 40 in good health and CMV-seronegative. The rearrangement joins TRBV27 to TRBJ2-1, with 7 bases that match TRBD2. The sample taken for sequencing was PBMCs. The CDR3 DNA reads TGTGCCAGCAGTTTAATGCGCGGGAGTTACAATGAGCAGTTCTTC. It encodes CASSLMRGSYNEQFF.